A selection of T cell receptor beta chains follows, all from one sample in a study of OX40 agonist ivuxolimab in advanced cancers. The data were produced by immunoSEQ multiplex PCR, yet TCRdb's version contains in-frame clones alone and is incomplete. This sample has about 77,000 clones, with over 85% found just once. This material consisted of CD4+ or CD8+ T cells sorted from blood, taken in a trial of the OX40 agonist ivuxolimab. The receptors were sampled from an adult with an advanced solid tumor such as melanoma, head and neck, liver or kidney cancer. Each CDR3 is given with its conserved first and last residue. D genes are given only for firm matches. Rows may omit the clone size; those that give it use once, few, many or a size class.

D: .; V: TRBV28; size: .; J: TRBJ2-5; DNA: TGTGCCAGCAACATAGGGGAGACCCAGTACTTC; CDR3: CASNIGETQYF
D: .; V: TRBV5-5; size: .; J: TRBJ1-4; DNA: TGTGCCAGCAGCTTGGAGGGCAGGGTGGGTGAAAAACTGTTTTTT; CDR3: CASSLEGRVGEKLFF
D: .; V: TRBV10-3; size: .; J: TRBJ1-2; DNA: TGTGCCATCAGTGCAAGCCTGGACGCCACTAACTATGGCTACACCTTC; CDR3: CAISASLDATNYGYTF
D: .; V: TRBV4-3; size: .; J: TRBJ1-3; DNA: TGCGCCAGCAGCCAAGATCATAGGCCCTCTGGAAACACCATATATTTT; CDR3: CASSQDHRPSGNTIYF
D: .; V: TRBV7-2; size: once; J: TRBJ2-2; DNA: TGTGCCAGCAGCTTAGCGGCAGCGAACACCGGGGAGCTGTTTTTT; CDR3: CASSLAAANTGELFF
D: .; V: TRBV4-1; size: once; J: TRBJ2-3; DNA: TGCGCCAGCAGCCATCTGAAGGGGGGGCAATACGGGACAGATACGCAGTATTTT; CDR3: CASSHLKGGQYGTDTQYF
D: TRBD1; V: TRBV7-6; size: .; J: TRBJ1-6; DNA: TGTGCCAGCAGCCCAGGGACAGGGGCCAATTCACCCCTCCACTTT; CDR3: CASSPGTGANSPLHF
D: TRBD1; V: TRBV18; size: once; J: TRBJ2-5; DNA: TGTGCCAGCTCACCAGGGACAGGGCCAGAGACCCAGTACTTC; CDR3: CASSPGTGPETQYF
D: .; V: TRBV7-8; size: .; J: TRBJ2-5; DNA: TGTGCCAGCAGCTTAGCTATAGGGACGGAGACTTTCCAGTACTTC; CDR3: CASSLAIGTETFQYF
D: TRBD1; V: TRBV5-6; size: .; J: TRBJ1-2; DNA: TGTGCCAGCAGCTCGACAGGGGCGACTACTTATGGCTACACCTTC; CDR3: CASSSTGATTYGYTF
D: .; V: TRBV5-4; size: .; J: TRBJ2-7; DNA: TGTGCCAGCAGCTCGGACGTATCCTACGAGCAGTACTTC; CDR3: CASSSDVSYEQYF
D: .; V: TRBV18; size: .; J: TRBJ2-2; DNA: TGTGCCAGCTCACCACCAGGCCGGGCGGGCACCGGGGAGCTGTTTTTT; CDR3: CASSPPGRAGTGELFF
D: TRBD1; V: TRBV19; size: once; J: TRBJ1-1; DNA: TGTGCCAGTAGTAGGGCAGGGGGCCGGATGAACACTGAAGCTTTCTTT; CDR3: CASSRAGGRMNTEAFF
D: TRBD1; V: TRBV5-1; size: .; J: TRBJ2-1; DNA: TGCGCCAGCAGTGCCGGGACAGGGTTCAATGAGCAGTTCTTC; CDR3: CASSAGTGFNEQFF
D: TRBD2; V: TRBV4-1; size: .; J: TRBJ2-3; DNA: TGCGCCAGCAGCCAAGACCCCCTAGCACCAGCGGGAGGGGGGGATACGCAGTATTTT; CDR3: CASSQDPLAPAGGGDTQYF
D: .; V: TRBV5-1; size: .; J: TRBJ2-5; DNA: TGCGCCAGCAGCTTGGGGTACGGGGGAGAGACCCAGTACTTC; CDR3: CASSLGYGGETQYF